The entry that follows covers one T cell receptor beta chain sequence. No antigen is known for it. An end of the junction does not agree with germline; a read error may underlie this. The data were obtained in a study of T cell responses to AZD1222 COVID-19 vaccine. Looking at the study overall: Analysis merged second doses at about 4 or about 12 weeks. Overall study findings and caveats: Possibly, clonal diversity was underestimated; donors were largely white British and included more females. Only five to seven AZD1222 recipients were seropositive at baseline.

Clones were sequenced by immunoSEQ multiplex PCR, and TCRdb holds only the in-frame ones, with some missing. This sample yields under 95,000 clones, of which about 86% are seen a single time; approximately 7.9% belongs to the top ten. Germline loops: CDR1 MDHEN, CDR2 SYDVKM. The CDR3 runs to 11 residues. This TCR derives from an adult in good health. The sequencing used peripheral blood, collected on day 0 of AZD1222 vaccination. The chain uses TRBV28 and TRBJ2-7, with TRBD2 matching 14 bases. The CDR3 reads CGTSGGYEQYF. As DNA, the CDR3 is TGCGGGACTAGCGGGGGATACGAGCAGTACTTC.